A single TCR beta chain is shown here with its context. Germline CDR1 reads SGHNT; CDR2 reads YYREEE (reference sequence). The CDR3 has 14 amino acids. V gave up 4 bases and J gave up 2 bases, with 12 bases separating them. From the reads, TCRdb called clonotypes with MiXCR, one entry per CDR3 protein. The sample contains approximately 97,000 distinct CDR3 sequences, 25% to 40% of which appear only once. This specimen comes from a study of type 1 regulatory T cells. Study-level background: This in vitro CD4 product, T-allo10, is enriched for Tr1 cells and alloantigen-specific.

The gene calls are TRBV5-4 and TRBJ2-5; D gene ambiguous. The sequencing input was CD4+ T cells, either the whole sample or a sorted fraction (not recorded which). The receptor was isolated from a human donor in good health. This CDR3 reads CASSARTIQETQYF. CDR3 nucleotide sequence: TGTGCCAGCAGCGCCCGGACGATTCAAGAGACCCAGTACTTC.